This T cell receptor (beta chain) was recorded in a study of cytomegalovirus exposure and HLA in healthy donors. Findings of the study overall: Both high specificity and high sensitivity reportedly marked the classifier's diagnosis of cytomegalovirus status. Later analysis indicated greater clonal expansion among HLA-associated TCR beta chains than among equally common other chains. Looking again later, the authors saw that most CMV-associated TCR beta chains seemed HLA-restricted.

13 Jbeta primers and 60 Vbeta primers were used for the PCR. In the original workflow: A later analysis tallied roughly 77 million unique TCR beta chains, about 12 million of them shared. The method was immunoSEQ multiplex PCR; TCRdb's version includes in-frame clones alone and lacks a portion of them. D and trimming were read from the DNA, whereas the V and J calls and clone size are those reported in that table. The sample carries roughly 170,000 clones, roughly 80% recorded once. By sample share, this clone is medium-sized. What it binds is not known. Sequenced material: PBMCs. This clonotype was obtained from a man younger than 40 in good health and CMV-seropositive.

This chain's CDR3 is CASSAQGGSEKLFF. The DNA of the CDR3 is TGTGCCAGCAGCGCCCAGGGAGGTAGTGAAAAACTGTTTTTT. The V gene is TRBV9, the J gene TRBJ1-4; maybe TRBD1 (5 bases). The CDR3 consists of 14 residues. The germline CDR1 and CDR2 sequences are SGDLS and YYNGEE. With 3 bases removed from V and 7 bases from J, the gap between germline ends came to 13 bases.